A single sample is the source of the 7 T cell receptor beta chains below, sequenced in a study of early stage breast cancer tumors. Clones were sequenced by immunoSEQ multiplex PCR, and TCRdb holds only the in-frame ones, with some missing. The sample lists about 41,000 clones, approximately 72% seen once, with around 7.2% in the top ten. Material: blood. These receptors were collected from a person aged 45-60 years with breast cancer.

This chain's CDR3 is CASSLGVNSNQPQHF. The CDR3 DNA reads as TGTGCCAGCAGCTTAGGGGTGAATAGCAATCAGCCCCAGCATTTT. This sequence joins TRBV5-8 and TRBJ1-5, with a weak D call TRBD1 (5 bases). Trimming took off 2 bases at V and 0 bases at J, with 9 bases between the two ends. Germline assignment: CDR1 SGHTS and CDR2 YDEGEE. This CDR3 spans 15 amino acids.

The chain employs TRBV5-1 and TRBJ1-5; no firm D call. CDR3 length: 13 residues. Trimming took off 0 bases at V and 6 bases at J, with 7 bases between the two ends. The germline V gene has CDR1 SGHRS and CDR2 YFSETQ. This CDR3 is CASSLAEGQPQHF. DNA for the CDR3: TGCGCCAGCAGCTTGGCCGAGGGTCAGCCCCAGCATTTT.

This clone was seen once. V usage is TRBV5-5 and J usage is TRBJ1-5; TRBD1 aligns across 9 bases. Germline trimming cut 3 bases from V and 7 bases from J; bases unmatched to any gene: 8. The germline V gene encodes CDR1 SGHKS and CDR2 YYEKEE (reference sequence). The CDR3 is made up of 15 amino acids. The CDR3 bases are TGTGCCAGCAGCTGGCGGAGGGACAGGGCCCAGCCCCAGCATTTT. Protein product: CASSWRRDRAQPQHF.

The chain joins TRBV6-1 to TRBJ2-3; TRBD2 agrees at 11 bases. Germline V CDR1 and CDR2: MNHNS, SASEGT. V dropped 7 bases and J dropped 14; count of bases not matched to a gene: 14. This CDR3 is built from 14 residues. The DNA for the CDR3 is TGTGCCAGCACCCCGGGACTAGCGGCCCTCGGGGTGTATTTT. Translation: CASTPGLAALGVYF.

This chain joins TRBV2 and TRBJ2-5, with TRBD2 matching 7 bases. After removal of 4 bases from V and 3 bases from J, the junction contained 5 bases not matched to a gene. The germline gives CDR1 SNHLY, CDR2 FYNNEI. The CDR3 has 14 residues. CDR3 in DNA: TGTGCCAGCAGTGCGGGGGGACGGAAAGAGACCCAGTACTTC. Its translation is CASSAGGRKETQYF.

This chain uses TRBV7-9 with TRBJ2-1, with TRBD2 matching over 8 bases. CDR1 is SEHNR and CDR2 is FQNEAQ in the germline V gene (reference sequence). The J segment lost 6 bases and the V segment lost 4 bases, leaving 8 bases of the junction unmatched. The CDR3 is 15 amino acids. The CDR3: CASSSRAGGRNEQFF. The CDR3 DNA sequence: TGTGCCAGCAGCTCCCGGGCGGGAGGACGCAATGAGCAGTTCTTC.

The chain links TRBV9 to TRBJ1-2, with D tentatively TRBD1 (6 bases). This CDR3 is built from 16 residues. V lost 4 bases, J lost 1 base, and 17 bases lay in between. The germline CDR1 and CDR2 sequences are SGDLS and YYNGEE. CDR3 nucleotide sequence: TGTGCCAGCAGCCCTTTTACAGGGAGTTTTAACTATGGCTACACCTTC. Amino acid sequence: CASSPFTGSFNYGYTF.